This T cell receptor beta chain was recovered during a study of blood T cells in healthy people across ages. A J-beta primer mix and a sample-barcoded 5' primer were used in a second PCR of about 6 to 12 cycles. Each CDR3 protein is one row after TCRdb ran MiXCR on the 5' RACE reads. The data contain more than 650,000 distinct CDR3 sequences, roughly 20% of them singletons. The specimen sequenced was blood. The TCR sequence derives from a man aged 65 to 79 in good health.

The CDR3 bases are TGTGCCAGCAGTTTAGACAGAAGCGCAACTAATGAAAAACTGTTTTTT. It yields the protein CASSLDRSATNEKLFF. The rearrangement joins TRBV6-5 to TRBJ1-4, with a tentative D call TRBD1 (5 bases). V dropped 4 bases and J dropped 0 bases, with 12 bases sitting between them. The length of the CDR3 is 16 residues. Germline assignment: CDR1 MNHEY and CDR2 SVGAGI.